This TCR beta chain was identified during a study of graft-versus-host responses after intestinal transplantation. Repertoires were generated with immunoSEQ multiplex PCR, while TCRdb's copy carries only in-frame clones and drops some. The sample carries over 100,000 clones, just over 90% recorded once. Turning to this clone: Its antigen is as yet unknown.

CDR3 length: 14 residues. Germline V gene data show CDR1 as MRHNA and CDR2 as SNTAGT. The germline V and J ends were trimmed by 7 bases and 2 bases, with 11 bases remaining between them. The receptor's source is a human donor who was the organ donor for an intestinal transplant. The rearrangement links TRBV6-4 to TRBJ2-2; possibly TRBD2 for D (6 bases). Sequencing was performed on unstimulated CD4+ T cells sorted from spleen or lymph node cells, taken before transplant. The DNA of the CDR3 is TGTGCCAGCACCCGGGAGCCAAACACCGGGGAGCTGTTTTTT. Amino acid sequence: CASTREPNTGELFF.